This T cell receptor beta chain was retrieved from a study of shared clonotypes between healthy human individuals. Study-level findings and limits: Some clonotypes were shared by all four sorted-subset donors, while others were not shared. The non-shared ones had lower generation probabilities than the shared ones. Naive subsets usually exceeded memory subsets in estimated richness.

Caucasian adults residing in Nashville, Tennessee made up all the donors. Using immunoSEQ multiplex PCR, the repertoire was profiled, and TCRdb retains in-frame clones only, with some absent. The profile shows hundreds of thousands of clones, about 78% of them singletons. Of note for this clone: Its antigen is not identified.

This TCR came from a woman in her thirties in good health. Sequenced sample: memory CD4+ T cells sorted from blood. As to subset: CD45RA-negative fraction.

The CDR3 sequence is CASRLDLAFYEQYF. In nucleotides, the CDR3 is TGTGCCAGTCGATTGGATCTGGCTTTCTACGAGCAGTACTTC. The chain combines TRBV19 with TRBJ2-7, with D unresolved. The germline CDR1 and CDR2 sequences are LNHDA and SQIVND (reference sequence). The CDR3 length is 14 residues. The V and J ends lost 8 bases and 3 bases respectively, with 17 bases between them. The full variable domain, its missing parts supplied by reference TRBV19 and TRBJ2-7, is DGGITQSPKYLFRKEGQNVTLSCEQNLNHDAMYWYRQDPGQGLRLIYYSQIVNDFQKGDIAEGYSVSREKKESFPLTVTSAQKNPTAFYLCASRLDLAFYEQYFGPGTRLTVT.